These T cell receptor beta chains were read from a single sample in a study of regulatory T cells in long-lasting Graves disease. Each CDR3 protein gets one entry after TCRdb re-called the multiplex PCR reads with MiXCR. The table has hundreds of thousands of distinct CDR3 sequences, more than 15% seen once. The sequences come from peripheral blood mononuclear cells (PBMCs), collected at new diagnosis, from a patient treated with antithyroid drugs. These receptors were taken from a female donor with Graves disease. Each CDR3 is given with its conserved first and last residue. A D gene is named only where the DNA matches it firmly. Clone sizes are given selectively: once, few, many, or a class where the clone is expanded.

TRBJ1-1 TRBV2 . . TGTGCCAGCGGTGGGGTTGGTAGTGAAGCTTTCTTT CASGGVGSEAFF
TRBJ2-5 TRBV12-3/TRBV12-4 . many TGTGCCAGCAGTTCCTGGGAAGGTGCCCCCAAAGAGACCCAGTACTTC CASSSWEGAPKETQYF
TRBJ2-2 TRBV27 TRBD1 few TGTGCCAGCAGCCCTACCTTCGACAGGGGAAACACCGGGGAGCTGTTTTTT CASSPTFDRGNTGELFF
TRBJ2-1 TRBV7-3 . many TGTGCCAGCAGCCAATCGAGACGAACTGAGCAGTTCTTC CASSQSRRTEQFF
TRBJ1-6 TRBV28 TRBD1 . TGTGCCAGCAGTTTCCAGGGGGCCCCCGCGATCACCCTCCACTTT CASSFQGAPAITLHF
TRBJ1-2 TRBV5-5 . few TGTGCCAGCAGCACCCAGGGAAGCTATGGCTACACCTTC CASSTQGSYGYTF
TRBJ2-7 TRBV20-1 TRBD2 many TGCAGTGCTAGCGTTGAGGGGGCGGGAGGGGAGCAGTACTTC CSASVEGAGGEQYF
TRBJ1-4 TRBV5-4 . few TGTGCCAGCAGCTTGGTGGCGGGGAGGGAAAAACTGTTTTTT CASSLVAGREKLFF
TRBJ1-3 TRBV6-5 . few TGTGCCAGCAGTTACTCGGGGGCCCCAACCATATATTTT CASSYSGAPTIYF
TRBJ1-1 TRBV19 . many TGTGCCAGTAGTTCTTATTCCGGGACCGTGAACACTGAAGCTTTCTTT CASSSYSGTVNTEAFF
TRBJ2-7 TRBV4-2 TRBD2 few TGTGCCAGCAGCCCGGGACTAGCGGGAGGACGGGGCGAGCAGTACTTC CASSPGLAGGRGEQYF
TRBJ1-2 TRBV6-5 . many TGTGCCAGCAGTTCCGCGGGCGGCGGGGGCTACACCTTC CASSSAGGGGYTF
TRBJ2-7 TRBV11-2 . many TGTGCCAGCAGCTTAGGCATGTCCTACGAGCAGTACTTC CASSLGMSYEQYF
TRBJ2-3 TRBV3-1 . many TGTGCCAGCAGCCAAGAAATGGACGCCACAGATACGCAGTATTTT CASSQEMDATDTQYF
TRBJ2-3 TRBV20-1 TRBD2 many TGCAGTGGAATCCCGGGACTAGCGGAAAGCACAGATACGCAGTATTTT CSGIPGLAESTDTQYF
TRBJ2-2 TRBV7-8 TRBD2 many TGTGCCAGCAGCTTGAGGAACGCGGGAGGGCCGAGATCCGGGGAGCTGTTTTTT CASSLRNAGGPRSGELFF
TRBJ1-2 TRBV5-1 . . TGCGCCAGCAGCTTAGCTCGGACTACCTATGGCTACACCTTC CASSLARTTYGYTF
TRBJ2-1 TRBV5-1 TRBD2 few TGCGCCAGCAGCTGGGGAGGGCCCTCTAATGAGCAGTTCTTC CASSWGGPSNEQFF
TRBJ2-2 TRBV2 TRBD2 many TGTGCCAGCATACCGGGACTAGTGGGGACCGGGGAGCTGTTTTTT CASIPGLVGTGELFF